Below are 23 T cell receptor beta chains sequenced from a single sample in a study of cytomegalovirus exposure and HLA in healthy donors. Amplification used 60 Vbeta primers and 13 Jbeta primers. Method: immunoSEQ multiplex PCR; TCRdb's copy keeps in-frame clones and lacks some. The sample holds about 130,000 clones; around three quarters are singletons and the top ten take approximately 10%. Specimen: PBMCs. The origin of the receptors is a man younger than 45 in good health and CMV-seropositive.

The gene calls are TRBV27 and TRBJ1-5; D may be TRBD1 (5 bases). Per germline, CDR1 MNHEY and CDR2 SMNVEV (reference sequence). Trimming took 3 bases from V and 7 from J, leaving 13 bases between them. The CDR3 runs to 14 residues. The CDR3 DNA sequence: TGTGCCAGCAGTTTCGGGGGATCCAACCAGCCCCAGCATTTT. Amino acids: CASSFGGSNQPQHF.

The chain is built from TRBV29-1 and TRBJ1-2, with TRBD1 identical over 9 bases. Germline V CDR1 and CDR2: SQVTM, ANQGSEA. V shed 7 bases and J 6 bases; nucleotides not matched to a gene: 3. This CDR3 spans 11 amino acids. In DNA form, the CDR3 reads TGCAGCGCCGGACAGGGGAATGGCTACACCTTC. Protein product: CSAGQGNGYTF.

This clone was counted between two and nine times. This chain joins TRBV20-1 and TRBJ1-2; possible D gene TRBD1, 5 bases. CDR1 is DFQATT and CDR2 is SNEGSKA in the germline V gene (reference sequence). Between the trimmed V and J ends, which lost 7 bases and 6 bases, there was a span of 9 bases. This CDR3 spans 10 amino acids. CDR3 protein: CSGGGNGYTF. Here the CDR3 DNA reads TGCAGTGGCGGGGGGAATGGCTACACCTTC.

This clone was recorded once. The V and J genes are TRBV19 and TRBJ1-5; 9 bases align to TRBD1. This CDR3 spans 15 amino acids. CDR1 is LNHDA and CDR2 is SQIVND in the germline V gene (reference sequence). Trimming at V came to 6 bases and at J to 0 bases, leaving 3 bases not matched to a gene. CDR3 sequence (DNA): TGTGCCAGTAGCGGACAGGGGAGTAGCAATCAGCCCCAGCATTTT. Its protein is CASSGQGSSNQPQHF.

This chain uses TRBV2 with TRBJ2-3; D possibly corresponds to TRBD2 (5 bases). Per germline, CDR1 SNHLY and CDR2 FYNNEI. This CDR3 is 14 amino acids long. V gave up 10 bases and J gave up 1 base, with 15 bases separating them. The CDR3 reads CATQTTRGTDTQYF. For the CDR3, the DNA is TGTGCCACCCAGACTACCCGGGGCACAGATACGCAGTATTTT.

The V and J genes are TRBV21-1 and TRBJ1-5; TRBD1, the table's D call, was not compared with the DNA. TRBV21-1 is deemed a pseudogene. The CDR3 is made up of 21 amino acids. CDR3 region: CASSRRTGLGPSYRSNQPQHF. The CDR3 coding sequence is TGTGCCAGCAGCCGAAGGACAGGGCTGGGGCCGAGTTATAGGAGCAATCAGCCCCAGCATTTT.

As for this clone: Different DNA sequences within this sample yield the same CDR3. The CDR3 DNA follows: TGTGCCAGCAGGCAGGGGGACACTGAAGCTTTCTTT. Its translation: CASRQGDTEAFF. The chain links TRBV6-5 to TRBJ1-1, with 7 bases matching TRBD1. CDR3 size: 12 residues. The V segment lost 6 bases and the J segment 3 bases; nucleotides outside the gene matches: 1. Germline assignment: CDR1 MNHEY and CDR2 SVGAGI.

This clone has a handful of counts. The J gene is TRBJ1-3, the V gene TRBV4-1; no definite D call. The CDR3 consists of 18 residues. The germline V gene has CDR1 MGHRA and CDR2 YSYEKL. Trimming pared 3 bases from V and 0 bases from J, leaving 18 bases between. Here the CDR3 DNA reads TGCGCCAGCAGCCACCCCCGGCAAGGTCACTACTCTGGAAACACCATATATTTT. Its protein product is CASSHPRQGHYSGNTIYF.

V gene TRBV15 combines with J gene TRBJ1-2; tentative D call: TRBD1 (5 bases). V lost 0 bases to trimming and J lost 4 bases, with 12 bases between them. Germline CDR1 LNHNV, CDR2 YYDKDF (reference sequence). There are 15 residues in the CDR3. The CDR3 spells CATSRDHQGSYGYTF. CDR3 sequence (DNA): TGTGCCACCAGCAGAGATCACCAGGGTAGCTATGGCTACACCTTC.

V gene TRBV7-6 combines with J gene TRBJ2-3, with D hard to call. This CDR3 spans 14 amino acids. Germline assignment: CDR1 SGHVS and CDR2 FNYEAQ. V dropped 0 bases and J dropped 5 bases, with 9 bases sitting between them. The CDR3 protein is CASSLAAPLDTQYF. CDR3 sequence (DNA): TGTGCCAGCAGCTTAGCGGCCCCTTTAGATACGCAGTATTTT.

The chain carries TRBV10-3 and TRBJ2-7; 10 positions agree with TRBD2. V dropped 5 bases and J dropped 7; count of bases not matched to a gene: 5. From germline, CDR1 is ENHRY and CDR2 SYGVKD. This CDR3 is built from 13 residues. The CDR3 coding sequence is TGTGCCATCAGTCCTAGCGGGGGTGAGGAGCAGTACTTC. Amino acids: CAISPSGGEEQYF.

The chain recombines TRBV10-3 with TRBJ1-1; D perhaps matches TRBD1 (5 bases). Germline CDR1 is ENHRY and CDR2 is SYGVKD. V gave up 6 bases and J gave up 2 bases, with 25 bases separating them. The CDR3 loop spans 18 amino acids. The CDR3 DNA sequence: TGTGCCATCAGAGGGCGGGGTGTCTTGGGGGGAGTAAACACTGAAGCTTTCTTT. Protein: CAIRGRGVLGGVNTEAFF.

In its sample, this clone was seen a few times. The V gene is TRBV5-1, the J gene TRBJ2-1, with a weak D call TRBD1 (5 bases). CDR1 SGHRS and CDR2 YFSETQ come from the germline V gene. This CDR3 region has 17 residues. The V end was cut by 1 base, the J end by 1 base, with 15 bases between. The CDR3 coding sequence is TGCGCCAGCAGCTTGATTTCTGGACAAGTTTCCTACAATGAGCAGTTCTTC. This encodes CASSLISGQVSYNEQFF.

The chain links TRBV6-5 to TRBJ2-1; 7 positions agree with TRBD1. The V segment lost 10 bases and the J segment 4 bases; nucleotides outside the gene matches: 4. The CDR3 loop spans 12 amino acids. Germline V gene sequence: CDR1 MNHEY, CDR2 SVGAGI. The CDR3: CAIGQVYNEQFF. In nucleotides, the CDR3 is TGTGCCATAGGACAGGTGTACAATGAGCAGTTCTTC.

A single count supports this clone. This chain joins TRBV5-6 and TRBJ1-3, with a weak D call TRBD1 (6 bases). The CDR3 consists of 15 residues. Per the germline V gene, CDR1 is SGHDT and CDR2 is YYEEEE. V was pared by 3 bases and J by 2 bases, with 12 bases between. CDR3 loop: CASSYTGSAGNTIYF. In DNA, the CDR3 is TGTGCCAGCAGCTACACAGGGTCTGCTGGAAACACCATATATTTT.

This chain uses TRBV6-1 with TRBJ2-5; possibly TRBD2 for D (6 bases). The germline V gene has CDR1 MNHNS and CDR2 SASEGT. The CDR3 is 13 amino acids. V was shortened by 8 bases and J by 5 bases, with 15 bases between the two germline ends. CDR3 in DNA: TGTGCCAGCGGAACTAGCAGGGTCGAGACCCAGTACTTC. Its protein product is CASGTSRVETQYF.

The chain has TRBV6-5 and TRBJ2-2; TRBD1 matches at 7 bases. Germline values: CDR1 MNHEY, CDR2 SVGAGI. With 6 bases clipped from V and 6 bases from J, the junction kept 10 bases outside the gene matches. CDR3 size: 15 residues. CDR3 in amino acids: CASSPNQGVAGELFF. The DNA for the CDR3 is TGTGCCAGCAGCCCCAACCAGGGGGTGGCCGGGGAGCTGTTTTTT.

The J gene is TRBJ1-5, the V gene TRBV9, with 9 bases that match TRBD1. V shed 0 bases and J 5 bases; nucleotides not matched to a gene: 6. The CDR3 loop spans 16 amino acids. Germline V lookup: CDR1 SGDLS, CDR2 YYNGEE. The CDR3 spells CASSVGPGTGYQPQHF. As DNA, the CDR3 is TGTGCCAGCAGCGTAGGTCCCGGGACAGGGTATCAGCCCCAGCATTTT.

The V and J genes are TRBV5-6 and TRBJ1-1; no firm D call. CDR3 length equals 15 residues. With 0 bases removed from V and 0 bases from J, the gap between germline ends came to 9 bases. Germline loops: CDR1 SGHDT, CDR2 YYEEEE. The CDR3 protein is CASSLARVMNTEAFF. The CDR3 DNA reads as TGTGCCAGCAGCTTGGCCCGGGTGATGAACACTGAAGCTTTCTTT.

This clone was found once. In nucleotides, the CDR3 is TGTGCCAGCAGCTTAGCTCTAGGCGGGGGAATTAGCTCCTACGAGCAGTACTTC. Translation gives CASSLALGGGISSYEQYF. The genes are TRBV7-2 and TRBJ2-7; 7 bases are shared with TRBD2. Germline loops: CDR1 SGHTA, CDR2 FQGNSA. There are 18 residues in the CDR3. Trimming took 0 bases from V and 0 from J; bases not matched to a gene: 11.

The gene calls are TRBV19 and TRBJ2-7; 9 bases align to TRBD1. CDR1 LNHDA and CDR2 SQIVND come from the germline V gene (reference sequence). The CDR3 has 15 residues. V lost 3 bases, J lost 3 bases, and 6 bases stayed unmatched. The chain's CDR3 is CASSIGQGYIYEQYF. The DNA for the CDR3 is TGTGCCAGTAGTATCGGACAGGGGTACATCTACGAGCAGTACTTC.

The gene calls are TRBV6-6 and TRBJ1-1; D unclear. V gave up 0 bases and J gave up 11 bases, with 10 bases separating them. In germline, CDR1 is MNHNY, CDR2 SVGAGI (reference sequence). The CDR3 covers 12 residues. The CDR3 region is CASSYSTGGAFF. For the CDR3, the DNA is TGTGCCAGCAGTTACTCGACCGGCGGGGCTTTCTTT.

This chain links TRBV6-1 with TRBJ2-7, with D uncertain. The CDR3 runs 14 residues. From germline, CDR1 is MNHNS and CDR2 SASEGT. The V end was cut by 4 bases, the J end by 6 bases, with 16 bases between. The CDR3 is CASSGPGWVPEQYF. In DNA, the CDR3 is TGTGCCAGCAGTGGCCCCGGGTGGGTGCCCGAGCAGTACTTC.